This T cell receptor (beta chain) derives from a study of blood T cells in healthy people across ages. The CDR3 is 16 amino acids. Germline V gene sequence: CDR1 SGHRS, CDR2 YFSETQ. V was pared by 0 bases and J by 0 bases, with 13 bases between. PCR was performed a second time for about 7 to 12 cycles using a sample-barcoded 5' primer and a J-beta primer mix. Each TCR beta cDNA got a 12-nucleotide random molecular identifier. There were at least 2.5 million CDR3-containing paired-end reads obtained from each sample. TCRdb redid the calling of the 5' RACE reads with MiXCR, one entry per CDR3 protein. This repertoire shows hundreds of thousands of distinct CDR3 sequences, under 35% found once; its top ten account for roughly 17%. Of note for this clonotype: Its antigen remains unidentified.

Study-wide points: From one million sequenced T cells, diversity estimates were lower bounds. Leaving the PBMCs unsorted stopped any conclusive comparison of naive versus antigen-experienced cells.

The source material was blood. The rearrangement uses TRBV5-1 and TRBJ2-7; possible D gene TRBD1, 6 bases. This receptor was identified in a woman aged 80 or older in good health. The CDR3 protein is CASSLVGGGNSYEQYF. CDR3 DNA sequence: TGCGCCAGCAGCTTGGTTGGGGGCGGCAACTCCTACGAGCAGTACTTC. The full variable domain, completed using reference TRBV5-1 and TRBJ2-7, is KAGVTQTPRYLIKTRGQQVTLSCSPISGHRSVSWYQQTPGQGLQFLFEYFSETQRNKGNFPGRFSGRQFSNSRSEMNVSTLELGDSALYLCASSLVGGGNSYEQYFGPGTRLTVT.